These T cell receptor beta chains were read from a single sample in a study of cytomegalovirus exposure and HLA in healthy donors. Repertoires were generated with immunoSEQ multiplex PCR, while TCRdb's copy carries only in-frame clones and drops some. Of about 65,000 clones in the sample, around four fifths were seen once. The sequenced sample was PBMCs. Every receptor here comes from a woman in her twenties or thirties in good health and CMV-seronegative. The CDR3 runs from the conserved cysteine through the conserved F or W. Each record gives: J gene, V gene, CDR3 protein.

J gene: .
V gene: TRBV29-1
CDR3 protein: CSVVRAGPTYEQYF

J gene: TRBJ1-6
V gene: TRBV6-5
CDR3 protein: CASRRTGGSPLHF

J gene: TRBJ2-1
V gene: TRBV10-2
CDR3 protein: CASLVNGLAGWEQFF

J gene: TRBJ1-1
V gene: TRBV4-1
CDR3 protein: CASSQGARDRTEAFF

J gene: TRBJ2-5
V gene: TRBV5-4
CDR3 protein: CASSPGGLAGAIETQYF

J gene: TRBJ2-7
V gene: TRBV9
CDR3 protein: CASSNGKTGYEQYF

J gene: TRBJ1-5
V gene: TRBV28
CDR3 protein: CASSYRQGMNQPQHF

J gene: TRBJ2-7
V gene: TRBV7-9
CDR3 protein: CASSSHREKSYEQYF

J gene: TRBJ1-1
V gene: TRBV30
CDR3 protein: CAWISDRGLNTEAFF

J gene: TRBJ2-2
V gene: TRBV2
CDR3 protein: CASSDRGGRSGELFF

J gene: TRBJ2-7
V gene: TRBV9
CDR3 protein: CASSVGDWGSYEQYF

J gene: TRBJ2-5
V gene: TRBV7-2
CDR3 protein: CASSLAGGMETQYF

J gene: TRBJ1-1
V gene: TRBV5-6
CDR3 protein: CASSFSSLYTEAFF

J gene: TRBJ2-7
V gene: TRBV6-1
CDR3 protein: CASSEGGAGVNEQYF

J gene: TRBJ1-5
V gene: TRBV6-1
CDR3 protein: CASSEREGQPQHF

J gene: TRBJ1-1
V gene: TRBV20-1
CDR3 protein: CSATGQWAFF

J gene: TRBJ1-3
V gene: TRBV4-1
CDR3 protein: CASSPRSRQGKNTIYF

J gene: TRBJ2-1
V gene: TRBV7-6
CDR3 protein: CASSLTPNEQFF

J gene: TRBJ2-7
V gene: TRBV6-5
CDR3 protein: CASSPPYQQGHEQYF

J gene: TRBJ2-1
V gene: TRBV7-2
CDR3 protein: CASSARAGSTYNEQFF

J gene: TRBJ2-3
V gene: TRBV7-2
CDR3 protein: CASSYLPGTSTDTQYF

J gene: TRBJ2-1
V gene: TRBV2
CDR3 protein: CASSEEGTSGGHEQFF

J gene: TRBJ2-1
V gene: TRBV18
CDR3 protein: CASSPSSSGGNEQFF

J gene: TRBJ1-2
V gene: TRBV4-1
CDR3 protein: CASSQDDRGREYTF

J gene: TRBJ1-2
V gene: TRBV30
CDR3 protein: CAWSYEANYGYTF

J gene: TRBJ1-1
V gene: TRBV4-1
CDR3 protein: CASSHQGEVTEAFF

J gene: TRBJ2-5
V gene: TRBV6-5
CDR3 protein: CASSYSLQVQTQYF

J gene: TRBJ2-7
V gene: TRBV28
CDR3 protein: CASKTPGTVIYEQYF

J gene: TRBJ1-2
V gene: TRBV5-1
CDR3 protein: CASSSGTGNYGYTF

J gene: TRBJ2-7
V gene: TRBV6-5
CDR3 protein: CASRDRGGDEQYF

J gene: TRBJ2-3
V gene: TRBV28
CDR3 protein: CASSSPGFPDTQYF

J gene: TRBJ1-1
V gene: TRBV9
CDR3 protein: CASSLHRRGSPTEAFF

J gene: TRBJ2-1
V gene: TRBV7-9
CDR3 protein: CASSPGVAGRWFF

J gene: TRBJ2-2
V gene: TRBV6-1
CDR3 protein: CASRRRGDTGELFF